This TCR beta chain was identified in a study of PD-L1 blockade in urothelial cancer. Study information: Treatment start was followed by blood analysis at 3 weeks (second dose) and again at 6 weeks. General observations from the study: Patients who had durable benefit saw their tumor-associated blood clones expand more at 3 weeks. Below-median TCR clonality that was measured in pretreatment blood predicted better survival.

This sample's time point: peripheral blood 6 weeks after treatment start. The study collected 1 to 8 samples per patient, pretreatment and on-treatment. Sequencing was performed with immunoSEQ multiplex PCR; in TCRdb, only in-frame clones are kept and a portion is missing. The data contain tens of thousands of clones, about 90% of them seen just once; the ten biggest clones take up approximately 11%. V was pared by 5 bases and J by 8 bases, with 10 bases of the junction left unmatched. The CDR3 has 15 amino acids. CDR1 MGHDK and CDR2 SYGVNS come from the germline V gene. To note about this clone: The antigen is undetermined.

The sequence came from a man aged 55 to 70 with urothelial cancer. The chain recombines TRBV25-1 with TRBJ1-4; 8 bases match TRBD1. The sample consisted of PBMCs, taken around atezolizumab (anti-PD-L1) treatment. The chain's CDR3 is CASSKDRAGGEKLFF. Written as DNA, the CDR3 is TGTGCCAGCAGTAAGGACAGGGCCGGGGGAGAAAAACTGTTTTTT. The whole variable domain, remainder taken from reference TRBV25-1 and TRBJ1-4, is EADIYQTPRYLVIGTGKKITLECSQTMGHDKMYWYQQDPGMELHLIHYSYGVNSTEKGDLSSESTVSRIRTEHFPLTLESARPSHTSQYLCASSKDRAGGEKLFFGSGTQLSVL.